The rows below give T cell receptor beta chains drawn from one sample of a study of blood T cell repertoires in COVID-19. This table comes from immunoSEQ multiplex PCR, and its TCRdb copy is limited to in-frame clones, with some not included. The data contain tens of thousands of clones, about nine tenths of them singletons. Sequenced sample: peripheral blood. All receptors derive from a male donor with acute or convalescent COVID-19. Each CDR3 is given with its conserved first and last residue. The order of the fields is clone size, V gene, D gene, J gene, CDR3 DNA, CDR3 protein. The D gene is left open where the match is weak. Where a row states a size, it is once, few, many or the class of an expanded clone; other rows omit it.

NA,TRBV6-5,NA,TRBJ1-1,TGTGCCAGCAGTTACCGACAACACACTGAAGCTTTCTTT,CASSYRQHTEAFF
NA,TRBV5-1,NA,TRBJ2-3,TGCGCCAGCAGCCTGGGACTGAACACAGATACGCAGTATTTT,CASSLGLNTDTQYF
once,TRBV9,TRBD1,TRBJ1-6,TGTGCCAGCAGCGTAGAGGGGGCAGTGGATTCACCCCTCCACTTT,CASSVEGAVDSPLHF
NA,TRBV5-1,TRBD1,TRBJ1-2,TGCGCCAGCAGCTTGGATCCAGGGGGTGGCTACACCTTC,CASSLDPGGGYTF
few,TRBV24-1,TRBD1,TRBJ1-5,TGTGCCACCAGTGATCCCGGGACAGGGAACAATCAGCCCCAGCATTTT,CATSDPGTGNNQPQHF
NA,TRBV19,NA,TRBJ1-6,TGTGCCAGTAGAAGCTCCGGGACAATGAATTCACCCCTCCACTTT,CASRSSGTMNSPLHF
NA,TRBV29-1,TRBD2,TRBJ2-1,TGCAGCGTTGAACGGCGGGAGGGGGTCAGTGAGCAGTTCTTC,CSVERREGVSEQFF
few,TRBV9,TRBD2,TRBJ2-2,TGTGCCAGCAGCACCCGGACTAGCCCCCGGGAGCTGTTTTTT,CASSTRTSPRELFF
NA,TRBV12-3/TRBV12-4,NA,TRBJ1-1,TGTGCCAGCAGTTTCTGGCAGGCTGAAGCTTTCTTT,CASSFWQAEAFF
NA,TRBV28,NA,TRBJ2-3,TGTGCCAGCACAGGGGAGCCAGCTCGGGATACGCAGTATTTT,CASTGEPARDTQYF
NA,TRBV5-4,TRBD2,TRBJ2-1,TGTGCCAGCAGCTTAGCTAGCGGGGGGGCCGGTGAGCAGTTCTTC,CASSLASGGAGEQFF
NA,TRBV7-9,TRBD1,TRBJ1-2,TGTGCCAGCAGCTTAGGACAGGGTGGCGGCTACACCTTC,CASSLGQGGGYTF
NA,TRBV5-4,NA,TRBJ2-5,TGTGCCAGCAGCTTTATGGAGACCCAGTACTTC,CASSFMETQYF
NA,TRBV19,TRBD1,TRBJ2-3,TGTGCCAGTCAGCCCGCCGGACAGGCGGTTGATACGCAGTATTTT,CASQPAGQAVDTQYF
NA,TRBV28,TRBD1,TRBJ1-5,TGTGCCAGCAGGACAGGGGGGGTTCAGCCCCAGCATTTT,CASRTGGVQPQHF
NA,TRBV6-5,TRBD2,TRBJ2-5,TGTGCCAGCAGTCCGCTAGCGGGGGGGCAAGAGACCCAGTACTTC,CASSPLAGGQETQYF
once,TRBV19,TRBD2,TRBJ2-5,TGTGCCAGTAGTATAGGGGGACTACCCCAAGAGACCCAGTACTTC,CASSIGGLPQETQYF
NA,TRBV7-2,TRBD2,TRBJ2-7,TGTGCCAGCAGTTCTAGCGGGGGGGCCTACGAGCAGTACTTC,CASSSSGGAYEQYF
few,TRBV19,NA,TRBJ1-2,TGTGCCAGTTTAGACAGGTTATGTTGCACCTTC,CASLDRLCCTF